This T cell receptor beta chain was identified in a study of T-cell memory formation after mild COVID-19. Germline CDR1 reads SEHNR; CDR2 reads FQNEAQ (reference sequence). The V gene lost 4 bases and the J gene lost 1 base, with 13 bases spanning the gap. CDR3 length: 15 residues. Researchers used 5'RACE with constant-segment primers to make TCR alpha and TCR beta cDNA libraries that carry sample barcodes and UMIs. TCRdb re-analysed the 5' RACE reads in MiXCR, keeping a single row per CDR3 protein. The repertoire consists of approximately 500,000 distinct CDR3 sequences, with 20% to 30% occurring once and the leading ten covering under 15%. This clonotype was seen a handful of times.

What was sequenced was PBMCs or a T cell subset sorted from them (not recorded which). The sequence came from an adult woman who had mild COVID-19 (a few samples of this study predate the infection). Cell type and time point are not known. The V call is TRBV7-9, the J call TRBJ2-5; either TRBD1 or TRBD2 may fit D (5 bases each). The DNA for the CDR3 is TGTGCCAGCAGCTACCGGGACCAGGGCCAAGAGACCCAGTACTTC. Protein product: CASSYRDQGQETQYF.